This T cell receptor (beta chain) comes out of a study of blood T cell repertoires in COVID-19. For recovered donors of Cohort 3, there were two negative PCRs, clearance, or symptom resolution. This clone came up once. Using immunoSEQ multiplex PCR, the repertoire was profiled, and TCRdb retains in-frame clones only, with some absent. The sample has about 220,000 clones, around 89% seen once. V was shortened by 2 bases and J by 2 bases, with 10 bases between the two germline ends. CDR3 length: 15 residues. Germline CDR1 and CDR2: LNHDA and SQIVND (reference sequence). The receptor's source is a woman aged 25 to 39 who had recovered from COVID-19. The specimen sequenced was PBMCs or T cells enriched from blood (not recorded which). The rearrangement joins TRBV19 to TRBJ1-5; D is unresolved. In DNA form, the CDR3 reads TGTGCCAGTAGTATATCTTTTGAGGGCAATCAGCCCCAGCATTTT. It yields the protein CASSISFEGNQPQHF.